Sequencing of this T cell receptor (beta chain) was carried out in a study of cytomegalovirus exposure and HLA in healthy donors. Sequenced by immunoSEQ multiplex PCR; TCRdb stores in-frame clones only, minus some. Among 190,000 or so clones listed, around 82% were seen once. Germline loops: CDR1 SQVTM, CDR2 ANQGSEA. This CDR3 has 15 residues. The V gene lost 7 bases and the J gene lost 0 bases, with 16 bases spanning the gap. The sequence was collected from a woman aged 18-29 years in good health and CMV-seropositive. This rearrangement joins TRBV29-1 to TRBJ1-5; perhaps TRBD1 as D (6 bases). Sequenced: PBMCs. CDR3: CSAKLGGNSNQPQHF. The CDR3 DNA reads as TGCAGCGCTAAATTAGGGGGAAATAGCAATCAGCCCCAGCATTTT.